The source of this TCR beta chain is a study of blood T cells in healthy people across ages. Regarding the study as a whole: Roughly linear age-related decline in beta diversity appeared, significant by age around 38.

V lost 7 bases and J 7 bases, leaving 16 bases between the germline ends. Germline V gives CDR1 LGHNT, CDR2 FRNRAP. CDR3 length: 13 amino acids. Per sample, a minimum of 6 million PBMCs were isolated. There were at least 6 micrograms of total RNA extracted from every sample. On this clonotype: The antigen remains undetermined.

Then a second PCR, running roughly 7 to 11 cycles, was carried out with a sample-barcoded 5' primer and a J-beta primer mix. TCRdb itself ran the 5' RACE reads through MiXCR, one entry per CDR3 protein. The sample includes about 620,000 distinct CDR3 sequences, roughly 20% seen only once; the top ten take roughly 3.6%. Sequenced: blood. The clonotype originates from a man between 65 and 79 years old in good health. The V gene is TRBV12-5, the J gene TRBJ1-1, with D perhaps matching TRBD1 (6 bases). CDR3 in amino acids: CASARGSRLEAFF. CDR3 DNA: TGTGCTAGTGCTAGGGGGAGCCGTCTTGAAGCTTTCTTT.